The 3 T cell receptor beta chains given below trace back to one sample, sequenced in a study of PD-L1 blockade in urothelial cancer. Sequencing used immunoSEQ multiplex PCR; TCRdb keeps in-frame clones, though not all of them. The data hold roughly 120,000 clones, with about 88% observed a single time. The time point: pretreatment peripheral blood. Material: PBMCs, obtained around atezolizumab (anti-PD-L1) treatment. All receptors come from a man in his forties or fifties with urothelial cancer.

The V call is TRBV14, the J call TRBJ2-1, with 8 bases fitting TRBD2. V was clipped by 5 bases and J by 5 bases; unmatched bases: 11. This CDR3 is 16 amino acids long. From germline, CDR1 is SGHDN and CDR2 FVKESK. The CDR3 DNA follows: TGTGCCAGCAGCTTCCGACGGGTAGCGGGAAACAATGAGCAGTTCTTC. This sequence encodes CASSFRRVAGNNEQFF. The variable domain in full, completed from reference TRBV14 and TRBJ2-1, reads EAGVTQFPSHSVIEKGQTVTLRCDPISGHDNLYWYRRVMGKEIKFLLHFVKESKQDESGMPNNRFLAERTGGTYSTLKVQPAELEDSGVYFCASSFRRVAGNNEQFFGPGTRLTVL.

For the CDR3, the DNA is TGTGCCAGCTCCACCCCGAAGCTCTTAGCGTCCTACGAGCAGTACTTC. Translated: CASSTPKLLASYEQYF. V is TRBV28 and J is TRBJ2-7; D is perhaps TRBD2 (5 bases). Trimming removed 8 bases at V and 1 base at J, with 21 bases between. CDR1 MDHEN and CDR2 SYDVKM come from the germline V gene. The CDR3 covers 16 residues.

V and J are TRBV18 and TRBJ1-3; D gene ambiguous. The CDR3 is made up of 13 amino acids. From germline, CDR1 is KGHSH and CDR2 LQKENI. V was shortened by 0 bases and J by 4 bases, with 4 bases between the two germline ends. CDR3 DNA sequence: TGTGCCAGCTCACCACCGGGCGGAAACACCATATATTTT. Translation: CASSPPGGNTIYF.